Below, 21 T cell receptor beta chains from the same sample are listed, as sequenced in a study of metastatic and nonmetastatic thyroid tumors (dated by TCRdb to about 2020). None of the patients had been given any treatment before thyroid surgery. Receptor libraries were prepared by PCR. The instrument was an Illumina HiSeq 4000. Using fastp at Q25 and MiXCR, TCRdb reprocessed the public reads and kept productive beta chains. The sample table contains over 35,000 clones; only one count was recorded for approximately 12% of them. Clones ranked in the top ten supply roughly 9.5% of the sample. Sequenced material: blood. The receptors were sampled from a female donor with papillary thyroid cancer or a benign thyroid nodule (not recorded which). Some clones in this sample may be carry-over from other donors' samples.

This clone was counted many times. The J gene is TRBJ2-5, the V gene TRBV29-1; D perhaps matches TRBD2 (5 bases). V was pared by 4 bases and J by 5 bases, with 17 bases between. The CDR3 covers 14 residues. CDR1 and CDR2 from the germline V gene are SQVTM and ANQGSEA. CDR3 nucleotide sequence: TGCAGCGTTGCGGGCGGGCTAGCTGGGGAGACCCAGTACTTC. Protein product: CSVAGGLAGETQYF.

This sequence joins TRBV7-2 and TRBJ2-3, with 8 bases fitting TRBD2. Trimming at V came to 1 base and at J to 2 bases, leaving 8 bases not matched to a gene. The CDR3 consists of 17 residues. Germline loops: CDR1 SGHTA, CDR2 FQGNSA. The CDR3, as DNA: TGTGCCAGCAGCTTAGGCGCTGCGGGAGGCACCACAGATACGCAGTATTTT. Translated: CASSLGAAGGTTDTQYF.

This clone was detected many times. The chain links TRBV19 to TRBJ1-5; weak D call: TRBD1 (6 bases). CDR3 length: 15 amino acids. The germline gives CDR1 LNHDA, CDR2 SQIVND (reference sequence). Trimming pared 4 bases from V and 2 bases from J, leaving 12 bases between. Written as DNA, the CDR3 is TGTGCCAGTAGTACCGAGGGGGAGGGCAATCAGCCCCAGCATTTT. This encodes CASSTEGEGNQPQHF.

This clone was detected many times. The J gene is TRBJ1-4, the V gene TRBV6-1; D is perhaps TRBD1 (5 bases). The germline V gene has CDR1 MNHNS and CDR2 SASEGT. CDR3 length: 13 amino acids. With 7 bases removed from V and 10 bases from J, the gap between germline ends came to 16 bases. CDR3 nucleotides: TGTGCCAGCACCGACAGTTCGGCCCGAAAACTGTTTTTT. It specifies CASTDSSARKLFF.

As concerns this clone: A junction boundary mismatches the germline segment, possibly from a read error. This sample also contains other DNA sequences that code for the same CDR3. This chain joins TRBV19 and TRBJ1-2; TRBD1 aligns across 7 bases. Germline CDR1 and CDR2: LNHDA and SQIVND (reference sequence). This CDR3 is built from 15 residues. The CDR3, as DNA: TGTGCCAGTAGTAGCTATACAGGGGATCCGTATGGCTACACATTC. Its protein is CASSSYTGDPYGYTF.

This clone appeared many times. This chain joins TRBV24-1 and TRBJ1-2; TRBD1 might be the D (6 bases). The CDR3 is made up of 14 amino acids. The V gene's germline CDR1 is KGHDR and CDR2 SFDVKD. The V end lost 1 base, the J end lost 3 bases, and 8 bases lay between the germline ends. The CDR3 spells CATSDLGGDYGYTF. Here the CDR3 DNA reads TGTGCCACCAGTGATTTAGGGGGGGACTATGGCTACACCTTC.

This clone was seen at least ten times. Here the CDR3 reads CASRKTGTGVVVDTEAFF. As DNA, the CDR3 is TGTGCCAGCAGGAAAACCGGGACAGGGGTCGTTGTGGACACTGAAGCTTTCTTT. The V and J genes are TRBV2 and TRBJ1-1; 10 bases line up with TRBD1. The CDR3 length is 18 residues. The trim removed 6 bases at V and 3 bases at J, leaving 16 bases unmatched. CDR1 SNHLY and CDR2 FYNNEI come from the germline V gene.

J is TRBJ2-1 and V is TRBV6-4; weak D call: TRBD1 (8 bases). Trimming removed 5 bases at V and 2 bases at J, with 28 bases between. The CDR3 has 20 amino acids. Per the germline V gene, CDR1 is MRHNA and CDR2 is SNTAGT. CDR3 DNA sequence: TGTGCCAGCAGTACTCCCGTCACAGGGGGACTATCGTGGCCCTACAATGAGCAGTTCTTC. It codes for CASSTPVTGGLSWPYNEQFF.

The V and J genes are TRBV6-2 or TRBV6-3 and TRBJ2-3; D is perhaps TRBD1 or TRBD2 (6 bases each). Germline V gene lookup returns CDR1 MNHEY and CDR2 SVGEGT. The V end lost 7 bases, the J end lost 3 bases, and 17 bases lay between the germline ends. The CDR3 has 15 residues. CDR3 loop: CASNEGGGETDTQYF. Written as DNA, the CDR3 is TGTGCCAGCAACGAGGGGGGCGGTGAAACAGATACGCAGTATTTT.

This clone was counted a single time. The conserved phenylalanine or tryptophan is not found at the CDR3 terminus, so this likely reflects a read error. The chain uses TRBV20-1 and TRBJ2-2, with 8 bases matching TRBD2. V lost 6 bases, J lost 7 bases, and 10 bases stayed unmatched. CDR3 size: 14 residues. Germline V gives CDR1 DFQATT, CDR2 SNEGSKA (reference sequence). The CDR3 DNA is TGCAGTGCCCCACTAGCGGTAGGGGGCGGGGAGCTGTTTTCT. This codes for CSAPLAVGGGELFS.

This clone was picked up many times. V is TRBV7-3 and J is TRBJ2-1; TRBD2 matches at 10 bases. J gave up 8 bases and V 5 bases, and 12 bases lay outside the gene matches. The CDR3 has 16 amino acids. The germline V gene encodes CDR1 SGHTA and CDR2 FQGTGA. CDR3 nucleotide sequence: TGTGCCAGCAGCCCAACCGGGACTAGCGTCGGAGATGAGCAGTTCTTC. Amino acids: CASSPTGTSVGDEQFF.

This clone came up many times. This chain joins TRBV19 and TRBJ1-3, with D possibly being TRBD1 (5 bases). CDR3 length equals 13 residues. Looked up from germline, CDR1 is LNHDA and CDR2 is SQIVND (reference sequence). Trimming took off 7 bases at V and 3 bases at J, with 10 bases between the two ends. Here the CDR3 reads CASIGALGNTIYF. CDR3 in DNA: TGTGCCAGTATTGGGGCTCTTGGAAACACCATATATTTT.

This clone was recorded at least ten times. The genes are TRBV6-1 and TRBJ2-5; D gene unclear. CDR3 length: 9 amino acids. In germline, CDR1 is MNHNS, CDR2 SASEGT. V lost 10 bases, J lost 4 bases, and 4 bases lay in between. The CDR3 loop is CATAETQYF. Here the CDR3 DNA reads TGTGCCACCGCAGAGACCCAGTACTTC.

At least ten counts were recorded for this clone. The chain couples TRBV4-2 to TRBJ1-3; unclear D gene. This CDR3 has 15 residues. The ends were cut back, 4 bases at V and 0 bases at J, with 10 bases in the middle. The germline gives CDR1 LGHNA, CDR2 YNFKEQ. CDR3 in amino acids: CASSLEITSGNTIYF. The CDR3 nucleotides are TGTGCCAGCAGCCTGGAGATAACCTCTGGAAACACCATATATTTT.

This clone appeared many times. V is TRBV14 and J is TRBJ2-1; a possible D gene is TRBD2 (7 bases). Germline V gene sequence: CDR1 SGHDN, CDR2 FVKESK. The CDR3 runs 12 residues. V lost 3 bases to trimming and J lost 14 bases, with 14 bases between them. For the CDR3, the DNA is TGTGCCAGCAGCCATGGGGGGGGCCGGGAGTTCTTC. It codes for CASSHGGGREFF.

Ten or more counts support this clone. The CDR3 DNA reads TGCAGCGGTCAAAGACAGGGGGGTAAGACTGAAGCTTTCTTT. This sequence encodes CSGQRQGGKTEAFF. J is TRBJ1-1 and V is TRBV29-1; 9 bases are shared with TRBD1. CDR1 is SQVTM, CDR2 ANQGSEA, per germline. This CDR3 comprises 14 residues. J gave up 5 bases and V 7 bases, and 11 bases lay outside the gene matches. Full variable domain (missing parts from reference TRBV29-1 and TRBJ1-1): SAVISQKPSRDICQRGTSLTIQCQVDSQVTMMFWYRQQPGQSLTLIATANQGSEATYESGFVIDKFPISRPNLTFSTLTVSNMSPEDSSIYLCSGQRQGGKTEAFFGQGTRLTVV.

This clone was seen at least ten times. The chain uses TRBV24-1 and TRBJ2-5; D ambiguous. V lost 2 bases and J 2 bases, leaving 14 bases between the germline ends. Germline V gene sequence: CDR1 KGHDR, CDR2 SFDVKD. The CDR3 sequence is 16 residues long. This CDR3 is CATSDSLLVRQETQYF. CDR3 bases: TGTGCCACCAGTGATTCCCTCCTCGTCAGGCAAGAGACCCAGTACTTC.

Concerning this clone: This may be a read error: a much more frequent sequence differs by one nucleotide. The chain links TRBV7-6 to TRBJ2-2; the match to TRBD1 covers 7 bases. V shed 2 bases and J 0 bases; nucleotides not matched to a gene: 9. Germline values: CDR1 SGHVS, CDR2 FNYEAQ. This CDR3 has 18 residues. CDR3 sequence (DNA): TGTGCCAGCAGCTTACCTAGTGAGGGGGCCTCGAACACCGGGGAGCTGTTTTTT. It translates to CASSLPSEGASNTGELFF.

The table lists this clone with many counts. The chain is built from TRBV30 and TRBJ1-2, with 7 nucleotides matching TRBD1. This CDR3 comprises 12 residues. Germline CDR1 GTSNPN, CDR2 SVGIG (reference sequence). With V trimmed by 7 bases and J by 3 bases, 5 bases remained unmatched. CDR3: CASSQGYYGYTF. The CDR3 region has the DNA TGTGCCTCCTCACAGGGGTACTATGGCTACACCTTC.

This clone was seen a few times. The rearrangement uses TRBV3-1 and TRBJ2-5; D not certain. The V end was cut by 0 bases, the J end by 5 bases, with 22 bases between. This CDR3 region has 18 residues. Germline CDR1 is LGHDT and CDR2 is YNNKEL (reference sequence). CDR3 amino acids: CASSQDKATELGWETQYF. DNA of the CDR3: TGTGCCAGCAGCCAAGATAAGGCCACTGAGCTCGGGTGGGAGACCCAGTACTTC.

This clone was counted ten times or more. This CDR3 is also generated by other DNA sequences in the sample. The rearrangement uses TRBV2 and TRBJ2-1, with D perhaps TRBD1 (5 bases). The CDR3 runs 13 residues. Per germline, CDR1 SNHLY and CDR2 FYNNEI. The ends were cut back, 5 bases at V and 7 bases at J, with 12 bases in the middle. CDR3 bases: TGTGCCAGCAGTCCAAATAGGGGAAATGAGCAGTTCTTC. Translating it yields CASSPNRGNEQFF.